This TCR beta chain was sequenced in a study of blood T cell repertoires in COVID-19 (dated by TCRdb to 2019 to 2021). About the investigation overall: Samples covering the acute and convalescent phases of COVID-19 were provided by collaborators in the United States, Italy and Spain. Samples came from the ongoing ImmuneRACE study (first 160 participants) plus 1,254 subjects from 6 global collaborators. A de-identified subject ID, COVID-19 status, age in years and sex were almost always included in the sample metadata. Subjects who had been exposed to COVID-19, were actively infected with it, or had recovered from it provided the deeply sampled blood TCRbeta repertoires that made up the dataset. HLA class I and class II types, where available, came from metadata supplied by the sample provider rather than from assay-based typing. The material from the prospective study consisted of cDNA or gDNA derived from T cells, B-cell-depleted T cells, or PBMCs. The repertoires were released in a freely available public database intended as a resource for research on the immune response to SARS-CoV-2.

Beyond this particular receptor, the publication reports: Clinical and demographic metadata were provided uncurated, with the amount varying by source and participant.

The immunoSEQ Assay, a bias-controlled multiplex PCR, was used to amplify TCRbeta CDR3 regions from genomic DNA. The published analysis was carried out like this. Nucleated cell counts per sample were estimated from amplification of reference gene primers within the assay. To quantify the absolute abundance of each unique TCRbeta CDR3 rearrangement, sequence reads were collapsed and filtered. Productive Simpson clonality was computed per sample as the square root of Simpson's diversity index over productive rearrangements. This is the immuneACCESS table as TCRdb keeps it, with only in-frame sequences that have V and J called. A part of the clones is gone; compared with another copy, unresolved V genes explain less than half, and the rest is unexplained. That table gives V, J and clone size, and the DNA gave D and trimming. In all, the sample holds 150,000 or so clones, and 84% of those were seen once. In total, the top ten clones hold about 8% of the sample.

Remarks on this clone: It has no known antigen specificity. No base quality values were provided; no much bigger clone lies one nucleotide off.

Enrolling through a virtual design, the prospective study's participants ranged in age from roughly 18 to 90 years and lived across roughly 23 United States geographic areas. Cohort assignment in the prospective study relied on participant-reported clinical history from a screening survey and a study questionnaire. Recovered participants in ImmuneRACE Cohort 3 were defined as having two consecutive negative NP/OP PCR tests, clearance from a healthcare professional, or resolution of symptoms. In the prospective study, mobile phlebotomists collected whole blood, serum and a nasopharyngeal or oropharyngeal swab from each participant. Over a roughly 2-month period, participants in the prospective study had the option of providing additional blood draws and questionnaires. Prospective study blood samples were shipped either frozen or at room temperature before DNA extraction. V and J lose 3 bases and 1 base, and a span of 13 bases separates them. The germline V gene supplies CDR1 KGHDR and CDR2 SFDVKD. The CDR3 measures 16 amino acids from cysteine to phenylalanine. Of the read, only the CDR3 DNA is kept; its 48 bases are in frame from base 1.

The sequenced material came from PBMCs or T cells enriched from blood (not recorded which). This receptor was identified in a woman aged 45-59 years who had recovered from COVID-19. The V and J genes are TRBV24-1 and TRBJ2-3; a weak D assignment points to TRBD2 (6 bases agree). The DNA is TGTGCCACCAGTGATCGGGCGGGATTGGGCACAGATACGCAGTATTTT. Its translation is CATSDRAGLGTDTQYF.